The clone carrying this TCR beta chain was counted once. The second PCR ran roughly 6 to 12 cycles with a sample-barcoded 5' primer and J-beta primers. TCRdb re-called the 5' RACE reads with MiXCR, one entry per CDR3 protein. The data contain hundreds of thousands of distinct CDR3 sequences, about 56% of them singletons. The data belong to a study of blood T cells in healthy people across ages. The CDR3 runs to 16 residues. Trimming removed 4 bases at V and 3 bases at J, with 19 bases between. CDR1 and CDR2 from the germline V gene are SEHNR and FQNEAQ (reference sequence). The V call is TRBV7-9, the J call TRBJ2-7; possibly TRBD1 or TRBD2 for D (6 bases each). The receptor's source is a man in his forties or fifties in good health. Sequenced input: blood. The CDR3 DNA is TGTGCCAGCAGCTCGCCCACCGGGGGCGCCGGCTACGAGCAGTACTTC. Translated, it gives CASSSPTGGAGYEQYF.